The clone carrying this TCR beta chain was counted at least ten times. Its target is unknown. CDR1 MNHEY and CDR2 SVGEGT come from the germline V gene. V trimming: 6 bases; J trimming: 2 bases; junction bases outside the gene matches: 3. The CDR3 length is 15 residues. This sample's TCRbeta library carried unique molecular identifier barcodes. Each CDR3 protein gets one entry after TCRdb re-called the PCR reads with MiXCR. Of approximately 31,000 distinct CDR3 sequences in the sample, roughly 6.5% were seen once. This sample stems from a study of T-cell reconstitution after alpha-beta-depleted transplantation in children. Points from the study as a whole: Some patients showed high day-60 TCRbeta diversity, which derived from surviving recipient T cells and thymic progenitors. At the one-year point after transplant, T-cell counts and TCRbeta diversity were found to come mostly from T cells that had been newly produced. Reports say that about two months after transplant, the alpha-beta T cells came out of several hundred graft clones that had expanded.

V usage is TRBV6-2 or TRBV6-3 and J usage is TRBJ2-1; TRBD2 agrees at 11 bases. Sequenced here: peripheral blood, sampled 60 days after TCRalphabeta/CD19-depleted stem cell transplant. This receptor was obtained from a child younger than two who had a stem cell transplant for acute myeloid leukemia, so the T cells may come from the graft donor. For the CDR3, the DNA is TGTGCCAGCAGACCTAGCGGGGGGACCTACAATGAGCAGTTCTTC. As protein: CASRPSGGTYNEQFF.